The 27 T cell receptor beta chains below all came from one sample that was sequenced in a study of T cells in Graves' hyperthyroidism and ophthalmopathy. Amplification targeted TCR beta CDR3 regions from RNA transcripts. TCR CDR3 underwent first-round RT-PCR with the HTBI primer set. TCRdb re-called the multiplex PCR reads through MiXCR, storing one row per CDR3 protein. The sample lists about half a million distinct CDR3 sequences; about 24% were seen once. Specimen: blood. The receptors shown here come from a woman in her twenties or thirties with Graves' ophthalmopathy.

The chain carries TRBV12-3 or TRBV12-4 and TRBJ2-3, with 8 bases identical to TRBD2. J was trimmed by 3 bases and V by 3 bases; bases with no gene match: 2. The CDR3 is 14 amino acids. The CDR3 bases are TGTGCCAGCAGTTTTCGGGGGGGGACAGATACGCAGTATTTT. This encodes CASSFRGGTDTQYF.

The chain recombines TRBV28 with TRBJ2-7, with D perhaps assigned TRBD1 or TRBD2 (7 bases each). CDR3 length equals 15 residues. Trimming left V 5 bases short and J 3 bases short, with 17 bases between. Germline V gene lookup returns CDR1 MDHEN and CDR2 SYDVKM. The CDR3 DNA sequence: TGTGCCAGCAGTAACCCCAGCGGGACAGACTACGAGCAGTACTTC. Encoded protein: CASSNPSGTDYEQYF.

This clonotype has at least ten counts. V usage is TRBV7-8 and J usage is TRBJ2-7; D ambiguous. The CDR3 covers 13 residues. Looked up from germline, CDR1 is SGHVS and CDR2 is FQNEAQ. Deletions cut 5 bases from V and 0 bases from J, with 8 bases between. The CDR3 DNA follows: TGTGCCAGCAGCCGGGTCCCCTCCTACGAGCAGTACTTC. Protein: CASSRVPSYEQYF.

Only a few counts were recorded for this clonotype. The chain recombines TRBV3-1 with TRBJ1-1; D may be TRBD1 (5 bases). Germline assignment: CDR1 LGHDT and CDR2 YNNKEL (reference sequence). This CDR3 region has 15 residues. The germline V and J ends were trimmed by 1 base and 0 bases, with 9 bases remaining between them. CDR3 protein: CASSQGQHVNTEAFF. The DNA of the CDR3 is TGTGCCAGCAGCCAAGGACAGCACGTGAACACTGAAGCTTTCTTT.

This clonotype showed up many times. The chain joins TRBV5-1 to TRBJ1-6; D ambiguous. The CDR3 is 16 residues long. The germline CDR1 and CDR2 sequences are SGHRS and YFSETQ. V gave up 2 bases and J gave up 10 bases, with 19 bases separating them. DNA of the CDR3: TGCGCCAGCAGCTTCTACGGCAGTACGTCCGGATCACCCCTCCACTTT. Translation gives CASSFYGSTSGSPLHF.

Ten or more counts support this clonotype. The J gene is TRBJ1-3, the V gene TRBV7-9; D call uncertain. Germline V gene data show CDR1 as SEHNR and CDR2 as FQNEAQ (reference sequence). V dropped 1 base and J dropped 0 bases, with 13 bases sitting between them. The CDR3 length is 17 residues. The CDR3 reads CASSLGGGGNSGNTIYF. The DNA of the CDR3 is TGTGCCAGCAGCTTAGGAGGTGGAGGAAACTCTGGAAACACCATATATTTT.

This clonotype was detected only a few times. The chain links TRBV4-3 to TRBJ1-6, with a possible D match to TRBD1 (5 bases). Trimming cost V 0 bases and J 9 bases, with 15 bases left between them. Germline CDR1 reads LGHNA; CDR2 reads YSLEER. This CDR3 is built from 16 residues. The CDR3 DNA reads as TGCGCCAGCAGCCAAGATCCGGGGCCTTGGGGTTCACCCCTCCACTTT. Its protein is CASSQDPGPWGSPLHF.

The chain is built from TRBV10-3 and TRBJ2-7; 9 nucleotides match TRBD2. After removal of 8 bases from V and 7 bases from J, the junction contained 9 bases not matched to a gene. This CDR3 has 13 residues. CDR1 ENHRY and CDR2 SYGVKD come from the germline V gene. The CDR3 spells CAIGLAGRDEQYF. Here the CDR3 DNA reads TGTGCCATCGGGCTAGCGGGAAGAGATGAGCAGTACTTC.

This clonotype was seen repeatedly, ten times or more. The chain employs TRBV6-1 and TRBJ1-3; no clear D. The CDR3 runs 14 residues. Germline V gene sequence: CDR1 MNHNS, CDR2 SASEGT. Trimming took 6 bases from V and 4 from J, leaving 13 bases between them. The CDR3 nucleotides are TGTGCCAGCAGACCTGGGGAAACGGGAAACACCATATATTTT. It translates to CASRPGETGNTIYF.

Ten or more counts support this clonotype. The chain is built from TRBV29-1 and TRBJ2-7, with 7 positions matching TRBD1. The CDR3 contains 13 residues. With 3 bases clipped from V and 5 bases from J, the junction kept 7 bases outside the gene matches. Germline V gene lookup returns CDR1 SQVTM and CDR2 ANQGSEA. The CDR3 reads CSVDLAGGNEQYF. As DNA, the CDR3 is TGCAGCGTTGATCTGGCAGGGGGAAACGAGCAGTACTTC.

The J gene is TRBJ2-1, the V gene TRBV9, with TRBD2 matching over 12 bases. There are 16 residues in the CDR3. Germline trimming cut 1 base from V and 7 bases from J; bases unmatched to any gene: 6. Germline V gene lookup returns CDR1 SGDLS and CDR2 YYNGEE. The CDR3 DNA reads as TGTGCCAGCAGCGTACTAGCGGGGGGGCCATTTAATGAGCAGTTCTTC. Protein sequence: CASSVLAGGPFNEQFF.

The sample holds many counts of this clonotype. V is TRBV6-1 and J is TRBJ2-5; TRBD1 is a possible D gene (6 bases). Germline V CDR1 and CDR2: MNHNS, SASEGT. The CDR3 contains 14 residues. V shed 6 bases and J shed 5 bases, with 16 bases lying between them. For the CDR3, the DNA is TGTGCCAGCAGGGAACTCCAGGGGCCGGAGACCCAGTACTTC. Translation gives CASRELQGPETQYF.

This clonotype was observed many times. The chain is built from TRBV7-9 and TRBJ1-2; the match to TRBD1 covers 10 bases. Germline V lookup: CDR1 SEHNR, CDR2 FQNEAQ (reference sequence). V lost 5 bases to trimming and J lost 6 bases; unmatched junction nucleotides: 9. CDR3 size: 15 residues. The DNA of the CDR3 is TGTGCCAGCAGCCCAGGGACAGGGGATTCGGATGGCTACACCTTC. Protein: CASSPGTGDSDGYTF.

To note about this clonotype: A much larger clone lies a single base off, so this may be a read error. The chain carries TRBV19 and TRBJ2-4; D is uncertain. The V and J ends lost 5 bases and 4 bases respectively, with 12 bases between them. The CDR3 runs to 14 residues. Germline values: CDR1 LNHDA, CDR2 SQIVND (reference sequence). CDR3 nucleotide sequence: TGTGCCAGTAGTCCCCCGGAGCTGAAAAACATTCAGTACTTC. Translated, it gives CASSPPELKNIQYF.

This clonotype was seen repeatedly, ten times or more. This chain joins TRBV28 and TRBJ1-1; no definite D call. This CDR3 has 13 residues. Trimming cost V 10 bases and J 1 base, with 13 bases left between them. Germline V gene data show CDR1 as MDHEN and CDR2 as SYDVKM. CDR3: CATLGRRNTEAFF. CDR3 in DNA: TGTGCCACCTTAGGCCGTCGGAACACTGAAGCTTTCTTT. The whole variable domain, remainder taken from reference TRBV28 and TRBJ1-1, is DVKVTQSSRYLVKRTGEKVFLECVQDMDHENMFWYRQDPGLGLRLIYFSYDVKMKEKGDIPEGYSVSREKKERFSLILESASTNQTSMYLCATLGRRNTEAFFGQGTRLTVV.

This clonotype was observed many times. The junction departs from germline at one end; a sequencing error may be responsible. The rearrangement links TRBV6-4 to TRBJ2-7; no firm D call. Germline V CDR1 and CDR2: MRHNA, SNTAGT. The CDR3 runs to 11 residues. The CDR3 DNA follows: TGTGCCAGCAGCGACTGGGGCGAGCAGTACTTC. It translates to CASSDWGEQYF.

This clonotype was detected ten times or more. The CDR3 sequence is CATRLGVGGYTF. The DNA of the CDR3 is TGTGCCACCAGATTAGGGGTCGGTGGCTACACCTTC. The gene calls are TRBV15 and TRBJ1-2, with a possible D match to TRBD1 (5 bases). Germline V gene sequence: CDR1 LNHNV, CDR2 YYDKDF (reference sequence). The CDR3 has 12 residues. The germline V and J ends were trimmed by 6 bases and 7 bases, with 12 bases remaining between them.

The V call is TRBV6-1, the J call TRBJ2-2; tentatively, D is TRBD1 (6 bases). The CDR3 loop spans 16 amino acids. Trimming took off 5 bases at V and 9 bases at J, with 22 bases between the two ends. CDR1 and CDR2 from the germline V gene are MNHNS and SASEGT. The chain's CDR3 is CASSTFPVTGPWELFF. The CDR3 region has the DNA TGTGCCAGCAGTACCTTCCCGGTAACAGGGCCGTGGGAGCTGTTTTTT.

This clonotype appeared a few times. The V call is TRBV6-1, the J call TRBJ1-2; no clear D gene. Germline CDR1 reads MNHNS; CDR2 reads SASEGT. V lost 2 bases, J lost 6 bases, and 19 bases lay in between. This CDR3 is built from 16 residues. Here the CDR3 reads CASSEHQTLRTDGYTF. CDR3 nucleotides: TGTGCCAGCAGTGAACACCAAACCCTACGAACGGATGGCTACACCTTC.

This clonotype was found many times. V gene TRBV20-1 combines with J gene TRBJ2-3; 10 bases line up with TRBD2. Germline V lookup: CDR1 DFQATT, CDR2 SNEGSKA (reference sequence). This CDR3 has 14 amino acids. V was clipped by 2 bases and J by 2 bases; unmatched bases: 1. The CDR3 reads CSARLAGDTDTQYF. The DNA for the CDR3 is TGCAGTGCTAGACTAGCGGGGGACACAGATACGCAGTATTTT.

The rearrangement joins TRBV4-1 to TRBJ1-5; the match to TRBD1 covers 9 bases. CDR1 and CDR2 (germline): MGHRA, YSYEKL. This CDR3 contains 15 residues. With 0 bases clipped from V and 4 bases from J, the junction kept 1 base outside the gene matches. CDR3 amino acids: CASSQEGTGNQPQHF. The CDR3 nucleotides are TGCGCCAGCAGCCAAGAAGGGACAGGGAATCAGCCCCAGCATTTT.

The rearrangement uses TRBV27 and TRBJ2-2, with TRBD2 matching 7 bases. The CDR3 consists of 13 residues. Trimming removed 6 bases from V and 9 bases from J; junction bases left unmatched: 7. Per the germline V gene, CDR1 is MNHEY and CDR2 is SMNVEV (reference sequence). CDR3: CASSLGTIRELFF. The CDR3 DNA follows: TGTGCCAGCAGCCTCGGGACTATCAGGGAGCTGTTTTTT.

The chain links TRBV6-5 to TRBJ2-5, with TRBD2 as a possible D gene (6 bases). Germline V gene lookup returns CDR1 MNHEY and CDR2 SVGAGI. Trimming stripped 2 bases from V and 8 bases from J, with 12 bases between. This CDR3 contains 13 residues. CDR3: CASSYGNSGTQYF. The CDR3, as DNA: TGTGCCAGCAGTTACGGGAATAGCGGTACCCAGTACTTC.

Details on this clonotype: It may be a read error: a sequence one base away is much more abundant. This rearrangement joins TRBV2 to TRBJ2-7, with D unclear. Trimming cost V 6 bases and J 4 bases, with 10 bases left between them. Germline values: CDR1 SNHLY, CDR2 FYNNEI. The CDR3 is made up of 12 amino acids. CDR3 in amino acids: CASRFTAYEQYF. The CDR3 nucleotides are TGTGCCAGCAGATTTACAGCGTACGAGCAGTACTTC.

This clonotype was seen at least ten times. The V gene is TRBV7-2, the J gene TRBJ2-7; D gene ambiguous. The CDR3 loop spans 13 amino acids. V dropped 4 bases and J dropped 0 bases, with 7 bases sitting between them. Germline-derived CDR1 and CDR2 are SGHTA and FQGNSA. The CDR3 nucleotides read TGTGCCAGCAGCTCACCTGTCTCCTACGAGCAGTACTTC. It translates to CASSSPVSYEQYF.

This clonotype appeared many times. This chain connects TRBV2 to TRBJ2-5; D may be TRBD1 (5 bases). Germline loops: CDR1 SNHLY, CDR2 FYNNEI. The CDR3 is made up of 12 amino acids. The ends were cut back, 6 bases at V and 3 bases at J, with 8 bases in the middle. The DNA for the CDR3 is TGTGCCAGCAGGTACAGGAAAGAGACCCAGTACTTC. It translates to CASRYRKETQYF. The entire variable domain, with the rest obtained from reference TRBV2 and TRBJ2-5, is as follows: EPEVTQTPSHQVTQMGQEVILRCVPISNHLYFYWYRQILGQKVEFLVSFYNNEISEKSEIFDDQFSVERPDGSNFTLKIRSTKLEDSAMYFCASRYRKETQYFGPGTRLLVL.

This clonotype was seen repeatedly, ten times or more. CDR3 protein: CASLRAPYEAFF. The CDR3 DNA sequence: TGTGCCAGCTTAAGGGCGCCCTATGAAGCTTTCTTT. The gene calls are TRBV28 and TRBJ1-1; D not certain. V was clipped by 8 bases and J by 7 bases, with 14 bases between them. The CDR3 contains 12 residues. CDR1 and CDR2 (germline): MDHEN, SYDVKM.